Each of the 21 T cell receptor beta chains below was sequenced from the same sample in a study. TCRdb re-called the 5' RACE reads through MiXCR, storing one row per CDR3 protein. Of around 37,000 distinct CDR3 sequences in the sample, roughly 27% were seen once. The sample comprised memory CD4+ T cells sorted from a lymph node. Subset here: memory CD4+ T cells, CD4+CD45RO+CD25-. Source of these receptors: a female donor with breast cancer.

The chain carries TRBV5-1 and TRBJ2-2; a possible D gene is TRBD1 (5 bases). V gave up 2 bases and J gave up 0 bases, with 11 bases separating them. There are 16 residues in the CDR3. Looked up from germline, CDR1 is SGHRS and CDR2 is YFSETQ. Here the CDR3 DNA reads TGCGCCAGCAGCTTAAGAGGACAACCGAACACCGGGGAGCTGTTTTTT. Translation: CASSLRGQPNTGELFF.

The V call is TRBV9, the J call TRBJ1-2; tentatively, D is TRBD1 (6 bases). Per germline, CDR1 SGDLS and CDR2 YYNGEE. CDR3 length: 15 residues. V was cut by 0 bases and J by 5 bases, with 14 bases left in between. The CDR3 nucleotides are TGTGCCAGCAGCGTAGGGCAGGGGACTTCATATGGCTACACCTTC. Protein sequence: CASSVGQGTSYGYTF.

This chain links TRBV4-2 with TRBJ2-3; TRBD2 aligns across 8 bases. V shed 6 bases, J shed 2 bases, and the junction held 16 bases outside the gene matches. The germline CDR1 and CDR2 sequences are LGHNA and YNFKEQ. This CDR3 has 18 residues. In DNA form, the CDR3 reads TGTGCCAGCAGTCCCCAACCCATACTAGCGGTCAACACAGATACGCAGTATTTT. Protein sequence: CASSPQPILAVNTDTQYF.

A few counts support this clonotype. The CDR3 is CASSWGLAGNTGELFF. The CDR3 DNA reads TGCGCCAGCAGCTGGGGACTAGCGGGGAACACCGGGGAGCTGTTTTTT. This chain connects TRBV5-1 to TRBJ2-2; 12 bases fit TRBD2. The germline gives CDR1 SGHRS, CDR2 YFSETQ. The CDR3 spans 16 residues. The V and J ends lost 3 bases and 1 base, in that order; junction bases with no gene match: 1. Combining the CDR3 with reference TRBV5-1 and TRBJ2-2 gives the whole variable domain KAGVTQTPRYLIKTRGQQVTLSCSPISGHRSVSWYQQTPGQGLQFLFEYFSETQRNKGNFPGRFSGRQFSNSRSEMNVSTLELGDSALYLCASSWGLAGNTGELFFGEGSRLTVL.

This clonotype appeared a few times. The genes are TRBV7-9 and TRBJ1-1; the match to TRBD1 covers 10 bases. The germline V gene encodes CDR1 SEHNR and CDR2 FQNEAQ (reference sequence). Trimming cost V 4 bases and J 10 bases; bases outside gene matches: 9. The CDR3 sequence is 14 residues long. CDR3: CASSSGQGEGGAFF. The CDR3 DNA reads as TGTGCCAGCAGCTCCGGACAGGGGGAAGGCGGAGCTTTCTTT.

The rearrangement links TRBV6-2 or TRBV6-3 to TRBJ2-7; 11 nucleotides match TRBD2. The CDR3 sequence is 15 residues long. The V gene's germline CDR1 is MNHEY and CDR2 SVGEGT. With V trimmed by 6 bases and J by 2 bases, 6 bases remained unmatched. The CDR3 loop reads CASSRTLAGAYEQYF. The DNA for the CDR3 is TGTGCCAGCAGCCGCACACTAGCGGGAGCCTACGAGCAGTACTTC.

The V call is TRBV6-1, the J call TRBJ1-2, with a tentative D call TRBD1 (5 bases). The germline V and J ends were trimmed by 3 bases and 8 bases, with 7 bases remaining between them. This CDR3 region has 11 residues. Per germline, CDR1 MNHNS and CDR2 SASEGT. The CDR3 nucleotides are TGTGCCAGCAGTGAGAGGGACGGCTACACCTTC. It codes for CASSERDGYTF.

CDR3 sequence: CASSFRPATEGTGVVALHF. The CDR3 DNA reads as TGTGCCAGCAGCTTCCGTCCGGCTACGGAAGGGACAGGGGTTGTGGCCCTCCACTTT. This rearrangement joins TRBV5-5 to TRBJ1-6; 10 nucleotides align to TRBD1. Germline CDR1 and CDR2: SGHKS and YYEKEE (reference sequence). Trimming took 2 bases from V and 14 from J; bases not matched to a gene: 22. CDR3 length equals 19 residues.

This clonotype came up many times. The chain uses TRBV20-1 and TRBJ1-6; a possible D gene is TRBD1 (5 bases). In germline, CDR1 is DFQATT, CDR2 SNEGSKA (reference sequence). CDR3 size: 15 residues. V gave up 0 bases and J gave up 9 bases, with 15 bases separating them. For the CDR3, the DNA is TGCAGTGCTAGAGATTTAGTGGGGGAAAGTTCACCCCTCCACTTT. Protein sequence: CSARDLVGESSPLHF.

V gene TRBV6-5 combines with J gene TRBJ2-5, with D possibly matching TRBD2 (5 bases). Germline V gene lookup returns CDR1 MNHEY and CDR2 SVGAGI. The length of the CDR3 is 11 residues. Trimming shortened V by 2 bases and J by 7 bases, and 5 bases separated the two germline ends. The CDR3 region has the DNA TGTGCCAGCAGTTACCGGGGGACCCAGTACTTC. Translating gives CASSYRGTQYF.

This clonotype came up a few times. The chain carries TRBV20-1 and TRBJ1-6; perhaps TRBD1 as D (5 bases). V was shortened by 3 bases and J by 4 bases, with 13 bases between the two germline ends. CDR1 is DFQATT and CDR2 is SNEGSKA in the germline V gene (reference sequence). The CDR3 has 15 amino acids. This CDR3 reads CSASVGGGYNSPLHF. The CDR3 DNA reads TGCAGTGCTAGTGTGGGGGGGGGATATAATTCACCCCTCCACTTT.

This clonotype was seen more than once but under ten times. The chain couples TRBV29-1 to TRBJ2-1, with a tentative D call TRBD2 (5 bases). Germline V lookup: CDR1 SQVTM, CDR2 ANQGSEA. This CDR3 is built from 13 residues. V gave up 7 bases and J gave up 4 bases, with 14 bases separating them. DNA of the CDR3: TGCAGCGAAAAGGAGGTAGCTTACAATGAGCAGTTCTTC. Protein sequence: CSEKEVAYNEQFF.

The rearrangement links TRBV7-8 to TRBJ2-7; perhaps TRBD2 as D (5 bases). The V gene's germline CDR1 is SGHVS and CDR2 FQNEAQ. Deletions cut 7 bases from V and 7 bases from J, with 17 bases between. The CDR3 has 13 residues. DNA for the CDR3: TGTGCCAGCACCACCCTTTCTGGGAGAGAGCAGTACTTC. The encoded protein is CASTTLSGREQYF.

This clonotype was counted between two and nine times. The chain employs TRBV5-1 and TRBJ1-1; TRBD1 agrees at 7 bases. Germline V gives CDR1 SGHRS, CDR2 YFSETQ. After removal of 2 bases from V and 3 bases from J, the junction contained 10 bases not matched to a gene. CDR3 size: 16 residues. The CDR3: CASSFHMTGKDTEAFF. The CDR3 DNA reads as TGCGCCAGCAGCTTTCATATGACAGGGAAGGACACTGAAGCTTTCTTT. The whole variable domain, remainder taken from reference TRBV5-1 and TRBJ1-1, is KAGVTQTPRYLIKTRGQQVTLSCSPISGHRSVSWYQQTPGQGLQFLFEYFSETQRNKGNFPGRFSGRQFSNSRSEMNVSTLELGDSALYLCASSFHMTGKDTEAFFGQGTRLTVV.

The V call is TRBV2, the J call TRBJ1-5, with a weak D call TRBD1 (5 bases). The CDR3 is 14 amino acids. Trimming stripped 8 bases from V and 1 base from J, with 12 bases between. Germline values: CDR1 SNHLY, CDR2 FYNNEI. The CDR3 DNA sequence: TGTGCCAGCGGGCGGGACCGGAGCAATCAGCCCCAGCATTTT. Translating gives CASGRDRSNQPQHF.

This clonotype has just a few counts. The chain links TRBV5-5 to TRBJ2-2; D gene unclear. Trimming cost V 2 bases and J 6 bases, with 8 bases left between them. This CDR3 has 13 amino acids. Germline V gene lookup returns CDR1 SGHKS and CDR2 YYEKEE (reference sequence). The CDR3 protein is CASSFEPAGELFF. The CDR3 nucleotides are TGTGCCAGCAGCTTCGAACCCGCCGGGGAGCTGTTTTTT. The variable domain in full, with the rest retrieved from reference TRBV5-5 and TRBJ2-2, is DAGVTQSPTHLIKTRGQQVTLRCSPISGHKSVSWYQQVLGQGPQFIFQYYEKEERGRGNFPDRFSARQFPNYSSELNVNALLLGDSALYLCASSFEPAGELFFGEGSRLTVL.

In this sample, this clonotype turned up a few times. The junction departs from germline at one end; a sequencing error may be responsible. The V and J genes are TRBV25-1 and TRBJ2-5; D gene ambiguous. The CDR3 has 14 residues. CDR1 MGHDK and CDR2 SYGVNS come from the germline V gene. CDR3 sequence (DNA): TGTACCAGCAGTGCCCCGTCTGGCCAAGAGACCCAGTACTTC. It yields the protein CTSSAPSGQETQYF.

CDR3 protein: CASGRDTDTQYF. DNA of the CDR3: TGTGCTAGTGGACGGGACACAGATACGCAGTATTTT. The chain couples TRBV12-5 to TRBJ2-3; D possibly corresponds to TRBD2 (5 bases). Per germline, CDR1 LGHNT and CDR2 FRNRAP. The length of the CDR3 is 12 residues. V lost 6 bases and J 2 bases, leaving 6 bases between the germline ends.

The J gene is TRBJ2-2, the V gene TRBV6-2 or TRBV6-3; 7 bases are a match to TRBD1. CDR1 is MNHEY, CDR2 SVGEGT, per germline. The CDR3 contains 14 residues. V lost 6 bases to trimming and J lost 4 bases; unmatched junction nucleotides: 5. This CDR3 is CASSRTGSTGELFF. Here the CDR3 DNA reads TGTGCCAGCAGCCGGACAGGTTCCACCGGGGAGCTGTTTTTT.

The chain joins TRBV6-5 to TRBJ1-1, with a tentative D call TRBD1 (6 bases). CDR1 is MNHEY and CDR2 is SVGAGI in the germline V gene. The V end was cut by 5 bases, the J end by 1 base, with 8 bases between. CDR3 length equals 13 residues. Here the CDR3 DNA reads TGTGCCAGCAGTCAACAGGGGAACACTGAAGCTTTCTTT. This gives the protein CASSQQGNTEAFF.

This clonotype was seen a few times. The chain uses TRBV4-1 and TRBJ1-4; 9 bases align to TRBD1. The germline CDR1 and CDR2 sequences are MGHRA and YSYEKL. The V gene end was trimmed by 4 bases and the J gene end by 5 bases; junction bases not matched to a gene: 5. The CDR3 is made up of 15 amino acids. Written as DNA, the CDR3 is TGCGCCAGCAGCCGAATACAGGGGGCGAATGAAAAACTGTTTTTT. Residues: CASSRIQGANEKLFF.